These T cell receptor beta chains were read from a single sample in a study of shared clonotypes between healthy human individuals. This table comes from immunoSEQ multiplex PCR, and its TCRdb copy is limited to in-frame clones, with some not included. The sample has 2.5 million or so clones; around 94% are singletons. The sample taken for sequencing was naive CD4+ T cells sorted from blood. These receptors all stem from a man between 18 and 35 years old in good health. The CDR3 runs from the conserved cysteine through the conserved F or W. D genes are given only for firm matches. Rows give clone size only sometimes, using once, few, many, or a class for an expanded clone.

V gene,D gene,clone size,J gene,CDR3 protein,CDR3 DNA
TRBV6-5,.,.,TRBJ1-2,CASSYRPPPNYGYTF,TGTGCCAGCAGTTACCGTCCACCTCCGAACTATGGCTACACCTTC
TRBV5-1,TRBD2,.,TRBJ2-7,CASRLAENSYEQYF,TGCGCCAGCAGACTAGCGGAGAATTCCTACGAGCAGTACTTC
TRBV7-9,TRBD1,.,TRBJ1-2,CASSFGTANYGYTF,TGTGCCAGCAGCTTTGGGACAGCTAACTATGGCTACACCTTC
TRBV6-1,TRBD2,.,TRBJ2-3,CASSGIAGGLADTQYF,TGTGCCAGCAGTGGGATAGCGGGGGGGCTTGCCGATACGCAGTATTTT
TRBV6-6,.,.,TRBJ2-1,CASSYQPGYEQFF,TGTGCCAGCAGTTACCAACCAGGGTATGAGCAGTTCTTC
TRBV30,TRBD1,.,TRBJ2-7,CAWGRQGDEQYF,TGTGCCTGGGGTAGGCAGGGGGACGAGCAGTACTTC
TRBV30,.,.,TRBJ2-4,CACRDRAKNIQYF,TGTGCCTGCCGGGATCGAGCCAAAAACATTCAGTACTTC
TRBV18,.,.,TRBJ2-5,CASSPLEDWETQYF,TGTGCCAGCTCACCCTTGGAGGACTGGGAGACCCAGTACTTC
TRBV10-3,TRBD2,.,TRBJ2-1,CAISSTSGRPYEQFF,TGTGCCATCAGTTCGACTAGCGGGAGGCCCTATGAGCAGTTCTTC
TRBV10-3,TRBD2,.,TRBJ2-4,CAISESGGLTKNIQYF,TGTGCCATCAGTGAGTCGGGGGGGTTGACCAAAAACATTCAGTACTTC
TRBV7-9,.,.,TRBJ2-5,CASSSRQETQYF,TGTGCCAGCAGCTCACGACAAGAGACCCAGTACTTC
TRBV19,TRBD1,.,TRBJ2-1,CASSPRGTGYNEQFF,TGTGCCAGTAGCCCCCGGGGGACAGGTTACAATGAGCAGTTCTTC
TRBV7-2,TRBD1,.,TRBJ1-3,CASTLTGGRNTIYF,TGTGCCAGCACCTTGACAGGGGGCAGAAACACCATATATTTT
TRBV6-1,.,.,TRBJ1-3,CASRTGIMGNTIYF,TGTGCCAGCAGAACCGGGATCATGGGAAACACCATATATTTT
TRBV6-5,TRBD2,.,TRBJ2-2,CASGLAGVTGELFF,TGTGCCAGCGGGCTAGCGGGAGTAACCGGGGAGCTGTTTTTT
TRBV19,.,.,TRBJ1-2,CASSMPFPTPNYGYTF,TGTGCCAGTAGTATGCCGTTCCCTACCCCTAACTATGGCTACACCTTC
TRBV19,.,.,TRBJ2-5,CASGTGPETQYF,TGTGCCAGCGGTACAGGGCCAGAGACCCAGTACTTC
TRBV6-1,TRBD2,.,TRBJ2-1,CASSDSGRDNEQFF,TGTGCCAGCTCGGATTCAGGGAGGGACAATGAGCAGTTCTTC
TRBV7-9,.,.,TRBJ1-4,CASSLVGRGTEKLFF,TGTGCCAGCAGCTTAGTAGGTCGAGGGACTGAAAAACTGTTTTTT
TRBV19,.,few,TRBJ2-1,CASASFNEQFF,TGTGCCAGTGCGAGCTTCAATGAGCAGTTCTTC
TRBV11-3,.,.,TRBJ2-1,CASSLGGSLYNEQFF,TGTGCCAGCAGCTTAGGAGGCAGCCTTTACAATGAGCAGTTCTTC
TRBV5-1,TRBD2,.,TRBJ2-7,CASSLAGGSALLTYEQYF,TGCGCCAGCAGCTTGGCCGGCGGGAGCGCCCTGTTGACCTACGAGCAGTACTTC
TRBV4-2,.,.,TRBJ1-1,CASSFDKFNTEAFF,TGTGCCAGCAGTTTCGACAAATTCAACACTGAAGCTTTCTTT
TRBV7-9,.,few,TRBJ1-5,CASSSFGGVSNQPQHF,TGTGCCAGCAGCTCATTCGGGGGCGTTAGCAATCAGCCCCAGCATTTT
TRBV27,.,.,TRBJ1-2,CASSSRGASLYGYTF,TGTGCCAGCAGTTCCCGTGGGGCATCCCTCTATGGCTACACCTTC
TRBV29-1,.,.,TRBJ1-5,CSVASGSSNQPQHF,TGCAGCGTTGCCTCAGGGTCTAGCAATCAGCCCCAGCATTTT
TRBV7-9,TRBD1,.,TRBJ1-1,CASSLEGQGGTEAFF,TGTGCCAGCAGCTTGGAAGGACAGGGGGGCACTGAAGCTTTCTTT
TRBV9,.,.,TRBJ2-5,CASTRGGTQETQYF,TGTGCCAGCACCAGGGGAGGGACCCAAGAGACCCAGTACTTC
TRBV30,.,once,TRBJ1-4,CAWSVLGGGGEKLFF,TGTGCCTGGAGTGTCCTTGGAGGGGGGGGTGAAAAACTGTTTTTT
TRBV6-5,.,.,TRBJ1-5,CASSTGFGNQPQHF,TGTGCCAGCAGTACAGGGTTTGGCAATCAGCCCCAGCATTTT
TRBV6-5,TRBD1,.,TRBJ2-7,CASSRGQAYEQYF,TGTGCCAGCAGCCGAGGACAGGCCTACGAGCAGTACTTC
TRBV6-1,.,.,TRBJ1-5,CASSAEGGQPQHF,TGTGCCAGCAGTGCGGAGGGGGGTCAGCCCCAGCATTTT
TRBV7-2,TRBD2,.,TRBJ2-7,CASSLWLGAGGDEQYF,TGTGCCAGCAGCTTATGGTTAGGGGCGGGAGGGGACGAGCAGTACTTC
TRBV11-2,.,.,TRBJ2-1,CASSLEGKQFF,TGTGCCAGCAGCTTAGAGGGAAAGCAGTTCTTC
TRBV30,.,.,TRBJ2-5,CAWSPGTGSVWYF,TGTGCCTGGAGTCCCGGGACTGGCTCCGTTTGGTACTTC
TRBV6-4,.,.,TRBJ2-3,CASSDVGGADTQYF,TGTGCCAGCAGTGACGTTGGTGGGGCAGATACGCAGTATTTT
TRBV30,.,.,TRBJ2-1,CAGKQDGRNNEQFF,TGTGCCGGAAAACAGGACGGGCGAAACAATGAGCAGTTCTTC
TRBV28,.,.,TRBJ2-7,CASSIGGNPYEQYF,TGTGCCAGCAGTATAGGGGGGAACCCCTACGAGCAGTACTTC
TRBV6-4,.,.,TRBJ2-2,CALPGQGRTGELFF,TGTGCCCTCCCCGGCCAGGGGCGTACCGGGGAGCTGTTTTTT
TRBV11-3,.,.,TRBJ1-1,CASSLGGMNTEAFF,TGTGCCAGCAGCTTAGGAGGGATGAACACTGAAGCTTTCTTT
TRBV27,TRBD2,.,TRBJ2-1,CASSPPGGSNEQFF,TGTGCCAGCAGTCCCCCGGGGGGAAGCAATGAGCAGTTCTTC
TRBV6-1,TRBD1,.,TRBJ2-1,CASSAGTGPIWEQFF,TGTGCCAGCAGTGCCGGGACAGGCCCTATCTGGGAGCAGTTCTTC
TRBV5-1,TRBD1,.,TRBJ2-5,CASSPSGTGGFGETQYF,TGCGCCAGCAGCCCCTCCGGGACAGGGGGCTTCGGGGAGACCCAGTACTTC
TRBV19,.,.,TRBJ2-7,CASSTGLGLYEQYF,TGTGCCAGTAGCACAGGTTTGGGCCTCTACGAGCAGTACTTC
TRBV30,.,.,TRBJ1-2,CAWRGTGPYGYTF,TGTGCCTGGAGGGGAACAGGGCCCTATGGCTACACCTTC